The next 18 T cell receptor beta chains were all read from a single sample in a study of blood T cell repertoires in COVID-19. Data came from immunoSEQ multiplex PCR; TCRdb stores just in-frame clones and leaves some out. The profile shows about 98,000 clones, over 80% of them singletons. Sequenced material: peripheral blood. The receptors shown here come from a man older than 75 with acute or convalescent COVID-19.

The genes are TRBV10-3 and TRBJ2-3; 10 bases match TRBD2. The trim removed 2 bases at V and 4 bases at J, leaving 3 bases unmatched. The germline CDR1 and CDR2 sequences are ENHRY and SYGVKD. The CDR3 is 15 residues long. CDR3: CAISEASGGADTQYF. CDR3 bases: TGTGCCATCAGTGAGGCTAGCGGGGGAGCAGATACGCAGTATTTT.

This sequence joins TRBV28 and TRBJ1-5; possibly TRBD1 for D (6 bases). CDR3 size: 16 residues. Trimming took off 6 bases at V and 2 bases at J, with 17 bases between the two ends. The germline V gene has CDR1 MDHEN and CDR2 SYDVKM. The CDR3 is CASRSDRKGGNQPQHF. The CDR3 DNA sequence: TGTGCCAGCAGGAGCGACAGGAAGGGTGGCAATCAGCCCCAGCATTTT.

This chain connects TRBV6-2 or TRBV6-3 to TRBJ2-2; 14 bases are shared with TRBD2. V lost 2 bases, J lost 3 bases, and 5 bases stayed unmatched. Germline V gives CDR1 MNHEY, CDR2 SVGEGT. The CDR3 covers 18 residues. This CDR3 reads CASSYPGLAGDDTGELFF. The CDR3 DNA reads TGTGCCAGCAGTTACCCGGGACTAGCGGGAGATGACACCGGGGAGCTGTTTTTT.

The V call is TRBV5-1, the J call TRBJ1-1, with unresolved D. Germline V gene sequence: CDR1 SGHRS, CDR2 YFSETQ. The CDR3 contains 11 residues. V was clipped by 4 bases and J by 1 base, with 2 bases between them. CDR3 sequence: CASSQNTEAFF. CDR3 nucleotide sequence: TGCGCCAGCAGCCAGAACACTGAAGCTTTCTTT.

The chain couples TRBV27 to TRBJ2-1; 11 bases agree with TRBD2. The CDR3 extends over 15 amino acids. J was trimmed by 10 bases and V by 5 bases; bases with no gene match: 10. Germline V gives CDR1 MNHEY, CDR2 SMNVEV (reference sequence). CDR3 sequence reads: CASSTIAGGRGEQFF. The CDR3, as DNA: TGTGCCAGCAGTACCATAGCGGGAGGGCGGGGCGAGCAGTTCTTC.

This clone was counted only a few times. The chain links TRBV19 to TRBJ2-3; TRBD1 agrees at 12 bases. There are 16 residues in the CDR3. Germline CDR1 reads LNHDA; CDR2 reads SQIVND (reference sequence). V shed 3 bases and J 3 bases; nucleotides not matched to a gene: 4. CDR3 loop: CASSMRGQGATDTQYF. CDR3 nucleotides: TGTGCCAGTAGTATGAGGGGACAGGGGGCAACAGATACGCAGTATTTT.

The chain is built from TRBV7-2 and TRBJ2-6, with D tentatively TRBD2 (6 bases). The germline V gene has CDR1 SGHTA and CDR2 FQGNSA. Trimming left V 2 bases short and J 1 base short, with 12 bases between. This CDR3 comprises 17 residues. The CDR3 DNA reads TGTGCCAGCAGCTTAACGGGACTGGGGTCTGGGGCCAACGTCCTGACTTTC. This encodes CASSLTGLGSGANVLTF.

A few counts support this clone. The rearrangement links TRBV5-1 to TRBJ1-2; the match to TRBD1 covers 8 bases. Germline CDR1 reads SGHRS; CDR2 reads YFSETQ. With V trimmed by 0 bases and J by 8 bases, 9 bases remained unmatched. CDR3 length: 15 amino acids. In DNA, the CDR3 is TGCGCCAGCAGCTTGGCCAGCGGACAGGGTATCGGCTACACCTTC. This sequence encodes CASSLASGQGIGYTF.

This clone was counted a few times. J is TRBJ2-2 and V is TRBV7-2; D may be TRBD2 (7 bases). V was shortened by 4 bases and J by 5 bases, with 14 bases between the two germline ends. This CDR3 has 15 residues. Germline V gene lookup returns CDR1 SGHTA and CDR2 FQGNSA. CDR3: CASSSRGGLTGELFF. The CDR3 DNA reads as TGTGCCAGCAGCTCTCGCGGGGGCCTAACCGGGGAGCTGTTTTTT.

This clone was seen a handful of times. CDR3 in amino acids: CASSLDRGREQYF. The CDR3 bases are TGTGCCAGCAGCTTAGATCGAGGGCGCGAGCAGTACTTC. The genes are TRBV11-3 and TRBJ2-7; D may be TRBD2 (5 bases). The germline V gene encodes CDR1 SGHNT and CDR2 YENEEA. The CDR3 length is 13 residues. With 0 bases removed from V and 6 bases from J, the gap between germline ends came to 9 bases. Drawing the rest from reference TRBV11-3 and TRBJ2-7, the complete variable domain is EAGVVQSPRYKIIEKKQPVAFWCNPISGHNTLYWYLQNLGQGPELLIRYENEEAVDDSQLPKDRFSAERLKGVDSTLKIQPAELGDSAVYLCASSLDRGREQYFGPGTRLTVT.

The chain has TRBV6-6 and TRBJ1-3, with D unclear. V shed 7 bases and J shed 8 bases, with 12 bases lying between them. The CDR3 runs to 12 residues. Germline CDR1 and CDR2: MNHNY and SVGAGI (reference sequence). The CDR3 reads CASNSGGDTIYF. The DNA of the CDR3 is TGTGCCAGCAATTCGGGTGGTGACACCATATATTTT.

Only a few counts were recorded for this clone. The V call is TRBV6-4, the J call TRBJ2-5; no firm D call. Germline loops: CDR1 MRHNA, CDR2 SNTAGT. The CDR3 is made up of 12 amino acids. Trimming left V 10 bases short and J 1 base short, with 10 bases between. Here the CDR3 DNA reads TGTGCCATCGACTTCCCCCAAGAGACCCAGTACTTC. Its translation is CAIDFPQETQYF.

The chain is built from TRBV11-2 and TRBJ2-5, with 7 bases that match TRBD2. The ends lost 5 bases at V and 2 bases at J; junction bases unmatched: 5. This CDR3 has 14 amino acids. The germline CDR1 and CDR2 sequences are SGHAT and FQNNGV. The CDR3 DNA sequence: TGTGCCAGCAGCCCCTCGGGGGGACAAGAGACCCAGTACTTC. Protein: CASSPSGGQETQYF.

This chain joins TRBV3-1 (or the pseudogene TRBV3-2) and TRBJ1-6, with a weak D call TRBD1 (5 bases). The CDR3 length is 15 residues. V lost 2 bases to trimming and J lost 2 bases, with 7 bases between them. Germline assignment: CDR1 LGHDT and CDR2 YNNKEL (reference sequence). Written as DNA, the CDR3 is TGTGCCAGCAGCCAAATACAGGCCTATAATTCACCCCTCCACTTT. Translation: CASSQIQAYNSPLHF.

The DNA of the CDR3 is TGTGCCACCAGCACTAGAGGGTTGAACGAAAAACTGTTTTTT. This translates into CATSTRGLNEKLFF. This chain joins TRBV15 and TRBJ1-4; no firm D call. Trimming removed 4 bases from V and 8 bases from J, with 14 bases in between. CDR1 is LNHNV and CDR2 is YYDKDF in the germline V gene (reference sequence). The CDR3 is 14 residues long.

This chain connects TRBV19 to TRBJ1-5; 8 positions match TRBD1. The CDR3 sequence is 16 residues long. The V segment lost 5 bases and the J segment 2 bases; nucleotides outside the gene matches: 8. Germline lookup yields CDR1 LNHDA and CDR2 SQIVND (reference sequence). The CDR3 coding sequence is TGTGCCAGTAGTTCCCGGACAGGGCCCGGCAATCAGCCCCAGCATTTT. It is translated as CASSSRTGPGNQPQHF.

In this sample, this clone turned up a few times. V is TRBV7-2 and J is TRBJ1-6, with 7 bases aligning to TRBD1. V shed 3 bases, J shed 10 bases, and the junction held 3 bases outside the gene matches. The CDR3 spans 13 residues. Germline V gene lookup returns CDR1 SGHTA and CDR2 FQGNSA. The CDR3 region has the DNA TGTGCCAGCAGCTTCGACAGGGAATCACCCCTCCACTTT. Its protein product is CASSFDRESPLHF.

This clone showed up just a few times. This chain uses TRBV28 with TRBJ1-5; 7 bases map to TRBD1. V shed 4 bases and J 10 bases; nucleotides not matched to a gene: 10. This CDR3 comprises 14 residues. Germline V gene data show CDR1 as MDHEN and CDR2 as SYDVKM. In DNA form, the CDR3 reads TGTGCCAGCAGTTCAAGACAGGGAGCAAAACCCCAGCATTTT. This sequence encodes CASSSRQGAKPQHF.